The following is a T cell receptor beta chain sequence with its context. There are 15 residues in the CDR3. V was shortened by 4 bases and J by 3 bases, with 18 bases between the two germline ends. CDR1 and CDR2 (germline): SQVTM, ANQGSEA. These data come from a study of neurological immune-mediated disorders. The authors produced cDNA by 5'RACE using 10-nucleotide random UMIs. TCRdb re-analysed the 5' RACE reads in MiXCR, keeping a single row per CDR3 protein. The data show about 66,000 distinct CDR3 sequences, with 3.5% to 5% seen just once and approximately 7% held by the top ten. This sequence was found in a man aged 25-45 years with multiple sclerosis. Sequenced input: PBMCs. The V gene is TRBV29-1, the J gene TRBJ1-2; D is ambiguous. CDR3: CSVGGIREEDYGYTF. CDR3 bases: TGCAGCGTTGGGGGAATTCGGGAGGAGGACTATGGCTACACCTTC.